One T cell receptor (beta chain) is described in this entry. Its antigen remains unknown. This sample stems from a study of vaccination effects on CD4 cells after COVID-19. Assay: immunoSEQ multiplex PCR; the TCRdb copy retains only in-frame clones and omits some. The sample has tens of thousands of clones, around 69% seen once. The ViraFEST assay expanded antigen-specific CD4+ T cells with viral peptide pools before sequencing. Cells that had been cultured for 10 days were the source of isolated CD4+ T cells. None of these healthy vaccinees had been infected with SARS-CoV-2 before vaccination. Losses at the gene ends were 6 bases for V and 1 base for J; bases not matched to a gene: 5. The CDR3 loop spans 15 amino acids. Germline CDR1 reads SNHLY; CDR2 reads FYNNEI.

The chain carries TRBV2 and TRBJ2-5, with 10 positions matching TRBD1. This receptor was obtained from a human donor who received a COVID-19 vaccine. Sequenced here: CD4+ T cells from PBMCs cultured with HCoV-NL63 spike peptides, sampled before COVID-19 vaccination. The CDR3 region is CASSADRGGQETQYF. CDR3 DNA: TGTGCCAGCAGCGCGGACAGGGGGGGCCAAGAGACCCAGTACTTC.